This T cell receptor beta chain appears in the sequencing data of a study of vaccination and CD4 T cells after COVID-19 (dated by TCRdb to the early 2020s). Looking at the study overall: Six males and four females were included in the convalescent cohort, with two Hispanic individuals, seven Caucasians, two Asians and one multiracial person represented. In some eleven COVID-19 convalescent patients and a few infection-naive healthy vaccine recipients, researchers compared the spike-specific CD4+ TCR repertoire from before mRNA vaccination with the repertoire from after. In an earlier paper using these donors, memory CD4+ T cell crossreactivity between SARS-CoV-2 and common cold coronavirus spike proteins was assessed at the TCR clonotype level. Post-COVID blood samples from convalescent patients were collected a median of roughly 100 days after diagnosis, with a range of 35 to 161 days. Participants got two doses of the Pfizer-BioNTech BNT162b2 vaccine (n=8) or two doses of the Moderna mRNA-1273 vaccine (n=2). In control cultures, a CEFX viral epitope pool was used as positive control, an HIV-1 Nef peptide pool was used as negative control, or no peptide was added. Overlapping spike peptide pools from SARS-CoV-2 and from the common cold coronaviruses HCoV-NL63, HCoV-OC43 and HCoV-229E were used as culture stimuli. Post-vaccine blood samples were collected a median of about 72 days after the second vaccine dose, ranging from about 13 to 250 days.

CDR1 MNHNS and CDR2 SASEGT are derived from the germline V gene. V is clipped by 6 bases and J by 0 bases, and the sequence between their germline boundaries is 9 bases long. The CDR3, from cysteine to phenylalanine, totals 14 residues. The DNA shown is the 42-base CDR3, in frame from base 1. The treatment or condition label for this specimen denotes: approximately 9-day PBMC culture with coronavirus spike peptide pools or control peptides (ViraFEST assay). CD4+ T cells from unexposed donors were collected before the COVID-19 pandemic (2011-2018). To expand antigen-specific T cells with peptide pools and then pick out the expanded clonotypes through TCR sequencing, the study relied on the ViraFEST assay. Each well held two million PBMCs cultured with approximately 10 ug/ml peptide pools in IMDM containing approximately 5% human AB serum and approximately 10 IU/ml IL-2. On days 3 and 7, half of the culture medium was replaced with fresh IL-2-containing medium. After approximately 11 days of culture, CD4+ T cells were isolated by negative selection with the EasySep CD4+ T cell isolation kit. As cell numbers permitted, CD4+ T cells from unexposed donors were tested for reactivity to SARS-CoV-2 S and N and to four common cold coronavirus spike pools. Ficoll-Paque Plus gradient centrifugation was used to isolate PBMCs from whole blood, and the isolated PBMCs were then either used fresh or cryopreserved at -140C. In general, triplicate wells were set up for every culture condition. Leukapheresis product for the unexposed donors was bought commercially.

This clonotype was found a few times. Its antigen is not yet known. It has no much larger one-base neighbor in the sample; base qualities were not kept. The paper's findings and limits, for the study overall: Of the vaccine-specific clones found in convalescent patients, nearly all (304 of 307) were mono-reactive for SARS-CoV-2 spike instead of being cross-reactive with common cold coronaviruses. The number of convalescent patients in the study was relatively small, and the study did not examine early timepoints following natural infection. Among convalescent patients, a median about 86% of the SARS-CoV-2-reactive clones seen after vaccination appeared only after vaccination, which suggests priming specific to the vaccine. The median number of SARS-CoV-2-reactive clonotypes rose from approximately 20 after infection to some 40 after vaccination, but the change was not significant.

Receptor amplification or capture employed PCR. DNA from cultured CD4+ T cells underwent TCR sequencing with the Oncomine TCR Beta short-read assay at the Johns Hopkins FTIC core. The QIAamp micro DNA kit was used to extract genomic DNA from the cultured CD4+ T cells. Oncomine TCR Beta libraries made from cultured CD4+ T cells were pooled using unique dual indexes and sequenced on an Illumina iSeq 100. The published analysis was carried out like this. Non-productive sequences were removed, and CDR3s not starting with C, not ending with F or W, or shorter than 7 amino acids were discarded. The MANAFEST web application identified antigen-specific clonotypes by comparing peptide-stimulated wells against reference wells and other culture wells. An FDR below 0.05, an odds ratio above 5, and a productive frequency above 0.1% in at least two of three replicate wells were required for clones to be considered positive. Clonotypes that were significantly expanded in both SARS-CoV-2 spike wells and at least one common cold coronavirus spike condition were defined as cross-reactive. Similarity between CDR3 sequences was evaluated in R version 3.6.1 using Levenshtein distances (stringdist) and unrooted phylogenetic trees (ape). TCRdb reworked the public reads: Q25 trimming with fastp, MiXCR clone assembly, productive beta chains retained. Entries are consolidated by CDR3 protein sequence, retaining the most common genes and DNA. What appears here as the V and J calls and clone size reflects TCRdb's work, not the paper's. In this sample the table shows about 7,000 distinct CDR3 sequences, approximately 41% of which occur a single time. The ten biggest clones cover about 25% of the sample.

The chain is encoded by TRBV6-1 joined to TRBJ1-5; there is no confident call for the D gene. The specimen sequenced was CD4+ T cells from blood, cultured in vitro. The clonotype originates from a human donor in good health. The DNA sequence is as follows: TGTGCCAGCAGGGATGGAAATAGCAATCAGCCCCAGCATTTT. This gives the protein CASRDGNSNQPQHF.